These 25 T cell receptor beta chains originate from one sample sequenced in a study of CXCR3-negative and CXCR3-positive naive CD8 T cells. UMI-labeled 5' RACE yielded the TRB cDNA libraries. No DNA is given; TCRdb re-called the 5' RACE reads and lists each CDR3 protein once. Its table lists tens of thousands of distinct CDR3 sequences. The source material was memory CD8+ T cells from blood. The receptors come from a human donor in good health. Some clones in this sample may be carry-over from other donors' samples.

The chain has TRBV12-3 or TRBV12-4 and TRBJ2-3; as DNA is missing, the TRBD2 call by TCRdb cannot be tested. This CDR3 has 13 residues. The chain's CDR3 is CAILERGTDTQYF.

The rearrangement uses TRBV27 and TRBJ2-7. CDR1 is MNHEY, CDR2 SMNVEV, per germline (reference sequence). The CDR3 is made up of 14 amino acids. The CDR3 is CASSLSGNNYEQYF.

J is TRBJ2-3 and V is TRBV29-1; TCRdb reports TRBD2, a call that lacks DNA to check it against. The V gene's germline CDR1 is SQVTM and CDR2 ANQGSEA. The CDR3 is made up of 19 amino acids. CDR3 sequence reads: CSVEGLLGTSGESTDTQYF.

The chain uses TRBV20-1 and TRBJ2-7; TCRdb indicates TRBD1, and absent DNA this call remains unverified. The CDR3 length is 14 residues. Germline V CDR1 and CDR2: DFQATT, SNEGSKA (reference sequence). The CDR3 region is CSARGLGDTYEQYF.

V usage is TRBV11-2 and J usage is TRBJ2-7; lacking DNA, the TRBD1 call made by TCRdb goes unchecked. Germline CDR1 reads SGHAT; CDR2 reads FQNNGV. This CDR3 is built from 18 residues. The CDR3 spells CASSPARGSGGSNYEQYF.

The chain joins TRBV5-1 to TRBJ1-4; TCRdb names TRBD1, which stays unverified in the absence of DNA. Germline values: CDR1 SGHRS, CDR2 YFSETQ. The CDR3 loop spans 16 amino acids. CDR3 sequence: CASSDGQGGTNEKLFF.

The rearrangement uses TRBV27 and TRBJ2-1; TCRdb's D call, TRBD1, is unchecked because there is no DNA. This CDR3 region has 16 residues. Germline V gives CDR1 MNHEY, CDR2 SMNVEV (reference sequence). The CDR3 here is CASSTGNQASYNEQFF.

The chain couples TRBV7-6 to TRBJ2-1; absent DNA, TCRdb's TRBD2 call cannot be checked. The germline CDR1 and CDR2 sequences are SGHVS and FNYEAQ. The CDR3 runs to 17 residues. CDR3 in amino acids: CASSEGLAGGLINEQFF.

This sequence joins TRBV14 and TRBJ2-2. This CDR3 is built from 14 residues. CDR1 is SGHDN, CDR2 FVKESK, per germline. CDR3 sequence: CASSQEWNTGELFF. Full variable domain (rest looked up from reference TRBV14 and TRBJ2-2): EAGVTQFPSHSVIEKGQTVTLRCDPISGHDNLYWYRRVMGKEIKFLLHFVKESKQDESGMPNNRFLAERTGGTYSTLKVQPAELEDSGVYFCASSQEWNTGELFFGEGSRLTVL.

CDR3 region: CASSIRGRRAGELFF. The rearrangement links TRBV28 to TRBJ2-2; there is no DNA to check the TCRdb D call of TRBD1. This CDR3 has 15 amino acids. From germline, CDR1 is MDHEN and CDR2 SYDVKM.

CDR3 residues: CASSSTGGGLQPQHF. The chain employs TRBV28 and TRBJ1-5; TCRdb returns TRBD1, unconfirmable since there is no DNA. The CDR3 is 15 amino acids. Germline-derived CDR1 and CDR2 are MDHEN and SYDVKM. The full variable domain, its missing parts supplied by reference TRBV28 and TRBJ1-5, is DVKVTQSSRYLVKRTGEKVFLECVQDMDHENMFWYRQDPGLGLRLIYFSYDVKMKEKGDIPEGYSVSREKKERFSLILESASTNQTSMYLCASSSTGGGLQPQHFGDGTRLSIL.

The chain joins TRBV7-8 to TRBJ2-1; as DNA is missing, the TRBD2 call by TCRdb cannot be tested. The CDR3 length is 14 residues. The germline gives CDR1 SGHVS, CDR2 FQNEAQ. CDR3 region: CASSPRAGYNEQFF. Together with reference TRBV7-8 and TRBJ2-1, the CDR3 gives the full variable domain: GAGVSQSPRYKVAKRGQDVALRCDPISGHVSLFWYQQALGQGPEFLTYFQNEAQLDKSGLPSDRFFAERPEGSVSTLKIQRTQQEDSAVYLCASSPRAGYNEQFFGPGTRLTVL.

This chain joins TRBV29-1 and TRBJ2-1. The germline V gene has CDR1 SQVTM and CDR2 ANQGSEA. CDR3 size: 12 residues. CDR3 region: CSVELRLDEQFF.

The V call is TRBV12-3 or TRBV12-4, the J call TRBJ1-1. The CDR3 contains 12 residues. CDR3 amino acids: CASSLERTEAFF.

CDR3 sequence: CASSILTGGGYEQYF. The rearrangement links TRBV7-2 to TRBJ2-7; without DNA, the TCRdb call of TRBD1 cannot be checked. CDR3 length: 15 amino acids. Germline V gene lookup returns CDR1 SGHTA and CDR2 FQGNSA.

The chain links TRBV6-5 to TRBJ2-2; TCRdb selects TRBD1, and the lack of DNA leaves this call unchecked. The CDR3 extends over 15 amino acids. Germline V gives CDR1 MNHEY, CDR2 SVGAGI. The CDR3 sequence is CASSFSRVPTGELFF.

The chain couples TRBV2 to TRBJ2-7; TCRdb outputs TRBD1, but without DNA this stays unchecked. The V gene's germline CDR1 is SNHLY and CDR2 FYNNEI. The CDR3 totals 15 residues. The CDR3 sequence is CASIVYVQGDYEQYF.

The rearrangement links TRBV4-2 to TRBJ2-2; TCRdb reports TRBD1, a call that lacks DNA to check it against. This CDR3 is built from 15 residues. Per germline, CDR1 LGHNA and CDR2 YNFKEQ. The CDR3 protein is CASSQGQGGTGELFF.

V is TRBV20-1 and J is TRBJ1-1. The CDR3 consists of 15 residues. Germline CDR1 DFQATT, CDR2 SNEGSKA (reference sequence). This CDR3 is CSARVVGRANTEAFF.

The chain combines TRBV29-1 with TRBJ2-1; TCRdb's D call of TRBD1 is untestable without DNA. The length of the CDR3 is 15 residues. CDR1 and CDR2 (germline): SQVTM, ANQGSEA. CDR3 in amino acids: CSVDLPGRSLGEQFF.

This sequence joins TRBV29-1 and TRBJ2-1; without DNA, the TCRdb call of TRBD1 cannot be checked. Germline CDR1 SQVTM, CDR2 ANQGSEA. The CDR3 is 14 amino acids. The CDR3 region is CSVEGGDSYNEQFF.

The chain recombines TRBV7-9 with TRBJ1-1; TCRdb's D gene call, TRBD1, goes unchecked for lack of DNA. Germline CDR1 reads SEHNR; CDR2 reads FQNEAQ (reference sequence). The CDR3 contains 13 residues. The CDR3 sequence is CASRPGVNTEAFF.

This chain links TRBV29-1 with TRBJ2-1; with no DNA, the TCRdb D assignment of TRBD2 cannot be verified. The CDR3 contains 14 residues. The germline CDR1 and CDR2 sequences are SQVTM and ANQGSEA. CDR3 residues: CSETSGTSYNEQFF.

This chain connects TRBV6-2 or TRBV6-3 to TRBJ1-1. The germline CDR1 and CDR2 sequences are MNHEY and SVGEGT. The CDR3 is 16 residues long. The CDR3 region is CASSLPTDFTLTEAFF.

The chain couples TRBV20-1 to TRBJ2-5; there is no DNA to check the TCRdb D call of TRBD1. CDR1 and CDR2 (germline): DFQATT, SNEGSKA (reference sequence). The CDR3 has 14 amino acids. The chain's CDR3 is CSAGTGRDQETQYF.